The rows below give T cell receptor beta chains drawn from one sample of a study of T cell repertoires in cytomegalovirus infection. Antigen specificity for these receptors is unknown. TCRdb independently ran MiXCR on the reads; one entry per CDR3 protein. This sample yields around 900,000 distinct CDR3 sequences, of which under 40% are seen a single time; 10% to 15% belongs to the top ten. The input for sequencing was cultured CD8+ T cells from PBMCs, taken from culture after CMV antigen stimulation. These TCRs come from a human donor in good health (CMV status not recorded). Some clones in this sample may be carry-over from other donors' samples. Both conserved end residues are part of each CDR3. The D gene is left open where the match is weak. Expanded clones get a size class; other rows say once, few or many, or leave the size out.

-	TRBV4-3	TRBJ2-5	TRBD2	CASSQDGRGGWETQYF	TGCGCCAGCAGCCAAGATGGGCGGGGGGGTTGGGAGACCCAGTACTTC
many	TRBV7-6	TRBJ2-1	-	CASSPAYNEQFF	TGTGCCAGCAGCCCCGCCTACAATGAGCAGTTCTTC
few	TRBV19	TRBJ1-2	-	CASRDAGIYGYTF	TGTGCCAGTAGAGACGCAGGGATCTATGGCTACACCTTC
once	TRBV7-4	TRBJ2-1	-	CASSLTRQEHNEQFF	TGTGCCAGCAGCTTAACGCGACAGGAGCACAATGAGCAGTTCTTC
-	TRBV12-3/TRBV12-4	TRBJ2-2	TRBD1	CATRDRSVEPGELFF	TGTGCCACCCGGGACAGGTCGGTCGAACCCGGGGAGCTGTTTTTT
-	TRBV27	TRBJ2-4	-	CASSLRGSAKNIQYF	TGTGCCAGCAGTTTACGGGGGTCGGCCAAAAACATTCAGTACTTC
-	TRBV27	TRBJ1-5	-	CASSFGGESQPQHF	TGTGCCAGCAGTTTTGGGGGGGAGAGTCAGCCCCAGCATTTT
few	TRBV5-5	TRBJ1-1	-	CASSLAPAPGGGNTEAFF	TGTGCCAGCAGCTTGGCCCCCGCCCCTGGGGGGGGGAACACTGAAGCTTTCTTT
-	TRBV6-6	TRBJ1-1	-	CASSYAGDLWFF	TGTGCCAGCAGTTACGCCGGAGACCTATGGTTCTTT
-	TRBV20-1	TRBJ1-4	-	CSARGYREATNEKLFF	TGCAGTGCGAGAGGGTATAGGGAAGCAACTAATGAAAAACTGTTTTTT
-	TRBV20-1	TRBJ1-2	-	CSALYRDTNYGYTF	TGCAGTGCTCTGTACAGGGATACTAACTATGGCTACACCTTC
many	TRBV6-6	TRBJ2-1	TRBD2	CASSPLAGGYNEQFF	TGTGCCAGCAGTCCCCTAGCGGGGGGGTACAATGAGCAGTTCTTC
-	TRBV11-2	TRBJ1-6	-	CASSLWVGAKGGNSPLHF	TGTGCCAGCAGCCTTTGGGTTGGGGCCAAGGGCGGCAATTCACCCCTCCACTTT
-	TRBV27	TRBJ1-2	TRBD1	CASSLRTGLGGYTF	TGTGCCAGCAGTCTGCGGACAGGATTGGGGGGCTACACCTTC
few	TRBV5-4	TRBJ1-2	-	CASSLAAEGPIYGYTF	TGTGCCAGCAGCTTGGCCGCGGAGGGTCCTATCTATGGCTACACCTTC